This is a list of T cell receptor beta chains from one sample in a study of OX40 agonist ivuxolimab in advanced cancers. Clones were read by immunoSEQ multiplex PCR, and TCRdb kept only the in-frame ones, dropping some. Altogether some 70,000 clones are present, around 90% being singletons, with the ten largest covering around 2.7%. Material: CD4+ or CD8+ T cells sorted from blood, obtained in a trial of the OX40 agonist ivuxolimab. Receptors originate from an adult with an advanced solid tumor such as melanoma, head and neck, liver or kidney cancer. CDR3s include the opening cysteine and the closing phenylalanine or tryptophan. Each record gives: D gene, J gene, clone size, V gene, CDR3 DNA, CDR3 protein. The D gene is left open where the match is weak. Size is omitted from some rows. Given values are once, few, many or a class for expanded clones.

D: -
J: TRBJ2-2
size: -
V: TRBV2
DNA: TGTGCCACCGCCTCGCGTGCGTGGGCCGGGGAGCTGTTTTTT
CDR3: CATASRAWAGELFF

D: -
J: TRBJ2-5
size: -
V: TRBV7-6
DNA: TGTGCCAGCGCAGGGGAGACCCAGTACTTC
CDR3: CASAGETQYF

D: TRBD2
J: TRBJ2-5
size: -
V: TRBV5-1
DNA: TGCGCCAGCAGCTTCCTAGCGGGAGTGGGTGGCCAAGAGACCCAGTACTTC
CDR3: CASSFLAGVGGQETQYF

D: -
J: TRBJ2-2
size: -
V: TRBV2
DNA: TGTGCCAGCAGTGACTGGGATCGAACCGGGGAGCTGTTTTTT
CDR3: CASSDWDRTGELFF

D: -
J: TRBJ2-7
size: medium-sized
V: TRBV18
DNA: TGTGCCAGCTCACCAGGGGCAGGGAGCTCCTACGAGCAGTACTTC
CDR3: CASSPGAGSSYEQYF

D: -
J: TRBJ2-6
size: -
V: TRBV5-1
DNA: TGCGCCAGCGGCGATACTGGGGCCAACGTCCTGACTTTC
CDR3: CASGDTGANVLTF

D: -
J: TRBJ2-5
size: -
V: TRBV6-5
DNA: TGTGCCAGCTCACAGGGAGGACGCGGGACCCAGTACTTC
CDR3: CASSQGGRGTQYF

D: -
J: TRBJ2-2
size: -
V: TRBV19
DNA: TGTGCCAGTAGTCCCCAGGGTAGTTATCGAGCCAGGGAGCTGTTTTTT
CDR3: CASSPQGSYRARELFF

D: TRBD2
J: TRBJ2-7
size: -
V: TRBV7-9
DNA: TGTGCCAGCAATCGGGGGGATGGGTACGAGCAGTACTTC
CDR3: CASNRGDGYEQYF

D: TRBD1
J: TRBJ2-5
size: -
V: TRBV5-1
DNA: TGCGCCAGCAGCTCCGGGACAGGTCAACAAGAGACCCAGTACTTC
CDR3: CASSSGTGQQETQYF

D: -
J: TRBJ1-5
size: -
V: TRBV19
DNA: TGTGCCAGTATCTCCCGGGCAGTTAGCAATCAGCCCCAGCATTTT
CDR3: CASISRAVSNQPQHF

D: -
J: TRBJ2-2
size: -
V: TRBV6-5
DNA: TGTGCCAGCAGTTACTCTTTCGGTCACACCGGGGAGCTGTTTTTT
CDR3: CASSYSFGHTGELFF

D: -
J: TRBJ2-3
size: -
V: TRBV7-6
DNA: TGTGCCAGCAGCGAGGCTAGCACAGATACGCAGTATTTT
CDR3: CASSEASTDTQYF

D: -
J: TRBJ1-2
size: -
V: TRBV28
DNA: TGTGCCAGCAGTTTACGGTCCGACAATGGCTACACCTTC
CDR3: CASSLRSDNGYTF

D: TRBD1
J: TRBJ1-2
size: -
V: TRBV28
DNA: TGTGCCAGCAGTATTACAGGGGGCCTCCTTGGCTACACCTTC
CDR3: CASSITGGLLGYTF

D: TRBD2
J: TRBJ2-3
size: -
V: TRBV18
DNA: TGTGCCAGCTCAGGGCGACTAGCTGTTGAGACAGATACGCAGTATTTT
CDR3: CASSGRLAVETDTQYF

D: -
J: TRBJ2-3
size: -
V: TRBV6-6
DNA: TGTGCCAGCAGTTCCCGAAGGGGACAAAAAGGGGATACGCAGTATTTT
CDR3: CASSSRRGQKGDTQYF

D: -
J: TRBJ1-6
size: -
V: TRBV21-1
DNA: TGTGCCAGCAGCACACCCGGTGGGGGAAATTCACCCCTCCACTTT
CDR3: CASSTPGGGNSPLHF

D: TRBD1
J: TRBJ1-6
size: -
V: TRBV30
DNA: TGTGCCTGGAGTGTACAAGGGGGCGATTCACCCCTCCACTTT
CDR3: CAWSVQGGDSPLHF

D: TRBD1
J: TRBJ2-7
size: -
V: TRBV28
DNA: TGTGCCAGCAGACGTTCTTACAGGGGGCAAACCTACGAGCAGTACTTC
CDR3: CASRRSYRGQTYEQYF

D: TRBD1
J: TRBJ2-7
size: -
V: TRBV28
DNA: TGTGCCAGCAGTCTGGACAGGGCCGGAGAGCAGTACTTC
CDR3: CASSLDRAGEQYF

D: -
J: TRBJ2-5
size: -
V: TRBV7-9
DNA: TGTGCCAGCGGCAAACAGGGGCGGGGTGAGACCCAGTACTTC
CDR3: CASGKQGRGETQYF

D: -
J: TRBJ2-6
size: -
V: TRBV4-2
DNA: TGTGCCAGCAGCCAAGATTGGGCAGGGGCCGTCTCTGGGGCCAACGTCCTGACTTTC
CDR3: CASSQDWAGAVSGANVLTF

D: -
J: TRBJ1-6
size: -
V: TRBV29-1
DNA: TGCAGCGTTGCGGGGGCATCGGATTCACCCCTCCACTTT
CDR3: CSVAGASDSPLHF

D: TRBD1
J: TRBJ1-1
size: -
V: TRBV19
DNA: TGTGCCAGTAGCCCGACGGGGGAGGGGGCGGGCACTGAAGCTTTCTTT
CDR3: CASSPTGEGAGTEAFF

D: -
J: TRBJ2-7
size: -
V: TRBV29-1
DNA: TGCAGCGTCACGACCCCCTACGAGCAGTACTTC
CDR3: CSVTTPYEQYF

D: -
J: TRBJ2-2
size: -
V: TRBV2
DNA: TGTGCCAGCAACAACGATGGCGGGGAGCTGTTTTTT
CDR3: CASNNDGGELFF

D: TRBD2
J: TRBJ2-3
size: -
V: TRBV19
DNA: TGTGCCAGTAGTGCGCGACCCCCGGGACTAGCCTCCACAGATACGCAGTATTTT
CDR3: CASSARPPGLASTDTQYF

D: TRBD2
J: TRBJ2-7
size: -
V: TRBV29-1
DNA: TGCAGCGTTGAGGGGGGTAGGGGGGAGACTAGCGGGAGAGTCTACGAGCAGTACTTC
CDR3: CSVEGGRGETSGRVYEQYF

D: -
J: TRBJ2-3
size: once
V: TRBV2
DNA: TGTGCCAGCTTTTCTTCTGGCGGGGAAGCAGATACGCAGTATTTT
CDR3: CASFSSGGEADTQYF

D: TRBD1
J: TRBJ1-5
size: -
V: TRBV27
DNA: TGTGCCAGCAGTTTAATCGAAGGGGGCGGTCAGCCCCAGCATTTT
CDR3: CASSLIEGGGQPQHF

D: TRBD1
J: TRBJ1-2
size: few
V: TRBV27
DNA: TGTGCCAGCAGTTTAGTGGGACAGCGCTATGGCTACACCTTC
CDR3: CASSLVGQRYGYTF

D: -
J: TRBJ2-5
size: -
V: TRBV18
DNA: TGTGCCAGCTCACCACCCTGGGACCCTGCGGAGACCCAGTACTTC
CDR3: CASSPPWDPAETQYF

D: TRBD1
J: TRBJ1-5
size: -
V: TRBV6-5
DNA: TGTGCCAGCAAAGGGACAGGAGGGGGACAGCCCCAGCATTTT
CDR3: CASKGTGGGQPQHF

D: -
J: TRBJ2-2
size: once
V: TRBV30
DNA: TGTGCCTGGAGTGTACGAAAGGGTGGAGACACCGGGGAGCTGTTTTTT
CDR3: CAWSVRKGGDTGELFF

D: -
J: TRBJ2-7
size: -
V: TRBV28
DNA: TGTGCCAGCAGTTTAAGTCAATTGACCGCGAGCTCCTACGAGCAGTACTTC
CDR3: CASSLSQLTASSYEQYF

D: -
J: TRBJ1-1
size: -
V: TRBV6-1
DNA: TGTGCCAGCAGTGAACGCTTCGGAGAGTACACTGAAGCTTTCTTT
CDR3: CASSERFGEYTEAFF

D: TRBD1
J: TRBJ1-4
size: -
V: TRBV30
DNA: TGTGCCTGGACTCCAGCGCCCGGGACAGGGAGTGCAACTAATGAAAAACTGTTTTTT
CDR3: CAWTPAPGTGSATNEKLFF

D: TRBD2
J: TRBJ2-4
size: -
V: TRBV11-2
DNA: TGTGCCAGCAGCTCCGGACTAGCGGGAGTGATTGACATTCAGTACTTC
CDR3: CASSSGLAGVIDIQYF

D: -
J: TRBJ2-7
size: -
V: TRBV13
DNA: TGTGCCAGCAGCTTGCGGACAGCCAATTACGAGCAGTACTTC
CDR3: CASSLRTANYEQYF

D: -
J: TRBJ1-1
size: -
V: TRBV7-8
DNA: TGTGCCAGCATCCTTAACCCGGCGAGCACTGAAGCTTTCTTT
CDR3: CASILNPASTEAFF

D: -
J: TRBJ2-7
size: -
V: TRBV28
DNA: TGTGCCAGCATACGGGGGAACTCCTACGAGCAGTACTTC
CDR3: CASIRGNSYEQYF

D: TRBD1
J: TRBJ1-1
size: once
V: TRBV7-2
DNA: TGTGCCAGCAGCCGCGACAGGGGGGAAGCTTTCTTT
CDR3: CASSRDRGEAFF

D: -
J: TRBJ2-5
size: -
V: TRBV19
DNA: TGTGCCAGTAGTATCCTCGCGGGGAGCGTGTCAGAGACCCAGTACTTC
CDR3: CASSILAGSVSETQYF

D: -
J: TRBJ1-1
size: -
V: TRBV5-1
DNA: TGCGCCAGCAGCTTGGATCCGGGGGAGGAGAACACTGAAGCTTTCTTT
CDR3: CASSLDPGEENTEAFF

D: -
J: TRBJ2-5
size: -
V: TRBV18
DNA: TGTGCCAGCTCAAGTACAGGTCTTCGGGGCGAGACCCAGTACTTC
CDR3: CASSSTGLRGETQYF

D: -
J: TRBJ2-6
size: -
V: TRBV9
DNA: TGTGCCAGCAGCCCCCGGGGGGCGGGAGCTGGGGCCAACGTCCTGACTTTC
CDR3: CASSPRGAGAGANVLTF

D: -
J: TRBJ1-4
size: -
V: TRBV6-1
DNA: TGTGCCAGCAGTGAAAGAGGGGGTGGTGAAAAACTGTTTTTT
CDR3: CASSERGGGEKLFF

D: -
J: TRBJ2-6
size: -
V: TRBV23-1
DNA: TGCGCCAGCAGTCAAGTAGGACAGCGTTCTGGGGCCAACGTCCTGACTTTC
CDR3: CASSQVGQRSGANVLTF

D: -
J: TRBJ1-4
size: -
V: TRBV4-2
DNA: TGTGCCAGCAGCCAAGAGGGAAGGTATTATGAAAAACTGTTTTTT
CDR3: CASSQEGRYYEKLFF

D: -
J: TRBJ2-1
size: once
V: TRBV27
DNA: TGTGCCAGCAGTTTAATGCAGAGCTCCTACAATGAGCAGTTCTTC
CDR3: CASSLMQSSYNEQFF

D: -
J: TRBJ1-1
size: -
V: TRBV10-3
DNA: TGTGCCATCAGAGGACCTGAGGGGACTGAAGCTTTCTTT
CDR3: CAIRGPEGTEAFF

D: TRBD1
J: TRBJ2-1
size: -
V: TRBV30
DNA: TGTGCCTGGAGGACAGGGGTTTACAATGAGCAGTTCTTC
CDR3: CAWRTGVYNEQFF

D: -
J: TRBJ1-1
size: -
V: TRBV20-1
DNA: TGCAGTGCTAGACCAGTTGGGGTGGCTTTCTTT
CDR3: CSARPVGVAFF

D: -
J: TRBJ2-1
size: -
V: TRBV28
DNA: TGTGCCAGCGGTAAGACAGGACTTGGGGAGCAGTTCTTC
CDR3: CASGKTGLGEQFF

D: -
J: TRBJ2-3
size: few
V: TRBV5-6
DNA: TGTGCCAGCGGCCTGCAGGGCCCCGCGGGAGATACGCAGTATTTT
CDR3: CASGLQGPAGDTQYF